Below, one T cell receptor beta chain is given with its context. Its antigen is currently unknown. This specimen comes from a study of shared clonotypes between healthy human individuals. Study-wide results and caveats: Since donors were few, the genetic and exposure-history diversity represented was limited.

Trimming removed 8 bases at V and 3 bases at J, with 10 bases between. Germline V gene sequence: CDR1 MDHEN, CDR2 SYDVKM. The CDR3 sequence is 13 residues long. Assay: immunoSEQ multiplex PCR; the TCRdb copy retains only in-frame clones and omits some. This table has over a million clones, 95% to 99% appearing once. A split of CD4+ cells into CD45RA+ naive and CD45RA-negative memory subsets was performed. This clonotype was sampled from a man between 25 and 39 years old in good health. Material: naive CD4+ T cells sorted from blood. Noted subset: CD45RA+ positively selected. V usage is TRBV28 and J usage is TRBJ2-2; no definite D call. In DNA form, the CDR3 reads TGTGCCAGCGGTGAATGGGACACCGGGGAGCTGTTTTTT. Protein: CASGEWDTGELFF.